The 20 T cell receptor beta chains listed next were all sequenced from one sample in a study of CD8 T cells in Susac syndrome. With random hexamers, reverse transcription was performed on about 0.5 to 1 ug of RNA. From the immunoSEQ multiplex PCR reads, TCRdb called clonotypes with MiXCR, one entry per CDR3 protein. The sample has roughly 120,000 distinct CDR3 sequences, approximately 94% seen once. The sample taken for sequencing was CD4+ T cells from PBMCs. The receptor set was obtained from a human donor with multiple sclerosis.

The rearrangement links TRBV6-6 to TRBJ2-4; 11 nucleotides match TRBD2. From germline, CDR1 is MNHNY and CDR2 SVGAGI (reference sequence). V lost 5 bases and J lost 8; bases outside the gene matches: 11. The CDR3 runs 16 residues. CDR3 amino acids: CASSSGGLAVGYIQYF. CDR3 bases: TGTGCCAGCAGTAGCGGGGGACTAGCGGTCGGGTACATTCAGTACTTC.

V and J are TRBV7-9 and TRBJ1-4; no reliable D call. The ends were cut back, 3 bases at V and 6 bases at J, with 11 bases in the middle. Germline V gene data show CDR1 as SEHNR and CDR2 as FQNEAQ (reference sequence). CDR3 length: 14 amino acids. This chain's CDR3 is CASSFARIYEKLFF. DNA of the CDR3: TGTGCCAGCAGCTTCGCCAGGATATATGAAAAACTGTTTTTT.

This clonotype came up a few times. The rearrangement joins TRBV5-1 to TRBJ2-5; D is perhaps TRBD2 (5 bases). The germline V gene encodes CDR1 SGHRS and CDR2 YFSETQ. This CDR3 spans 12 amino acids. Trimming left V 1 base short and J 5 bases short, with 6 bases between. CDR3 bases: TGCGCCAGCAGCTTGCCGGGGGAGACCCAGTACTTC. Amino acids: CASSLPGETQYF.

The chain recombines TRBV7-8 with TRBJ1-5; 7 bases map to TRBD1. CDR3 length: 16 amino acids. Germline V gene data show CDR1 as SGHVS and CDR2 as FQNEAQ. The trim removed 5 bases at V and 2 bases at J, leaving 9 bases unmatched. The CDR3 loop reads CASSARTGLGNQPQHF. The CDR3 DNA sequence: TGTGCCAGCAGCGCCCGGACAGGTCTGGGCAATCAGCCCCAGCATTTT.

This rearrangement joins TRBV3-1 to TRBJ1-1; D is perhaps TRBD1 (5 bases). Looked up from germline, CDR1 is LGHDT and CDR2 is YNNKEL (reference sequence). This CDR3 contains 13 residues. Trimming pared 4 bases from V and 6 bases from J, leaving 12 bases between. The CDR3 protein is CASSPRTTAEAFF. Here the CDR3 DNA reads TGTGCCAGCAGCCCGAGGACAACGGCTGAAGCTTTCTTT.

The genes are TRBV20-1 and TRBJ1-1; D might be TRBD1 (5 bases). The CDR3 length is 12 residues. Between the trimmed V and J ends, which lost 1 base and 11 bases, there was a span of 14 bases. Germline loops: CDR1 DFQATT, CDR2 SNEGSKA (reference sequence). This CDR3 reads CSARGGVKMAFF. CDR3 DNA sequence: TGCAGTGCTAGAGGAGGGGTTAAGATGGCTTTCTTT.

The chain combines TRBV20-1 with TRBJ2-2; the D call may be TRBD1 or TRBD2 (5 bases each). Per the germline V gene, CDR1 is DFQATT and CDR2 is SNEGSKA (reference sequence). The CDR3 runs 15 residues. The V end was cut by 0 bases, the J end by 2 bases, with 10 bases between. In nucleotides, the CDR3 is TGCAGTGCTAGAGATTACAGGACTAACACCGGGGAGCTGTTTTTT. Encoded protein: CSARDYRTNTGELFF.

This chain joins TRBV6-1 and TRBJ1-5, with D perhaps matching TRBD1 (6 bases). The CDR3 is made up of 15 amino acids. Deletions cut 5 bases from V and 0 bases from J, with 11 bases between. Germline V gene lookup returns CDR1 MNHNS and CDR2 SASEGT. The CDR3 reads CASSRRGDSNQPQHF. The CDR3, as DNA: TGTGCCAGCAGTCGAAGGGGGGATAGCAATCAGCCCCAGCATTTT.

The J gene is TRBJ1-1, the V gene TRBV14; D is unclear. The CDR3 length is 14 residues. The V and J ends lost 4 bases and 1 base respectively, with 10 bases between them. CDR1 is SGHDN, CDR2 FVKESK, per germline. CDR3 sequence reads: CASSRRHANTEAFF. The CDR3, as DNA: TGTGCCAGCAGCCGCAGACACGCGAACACTGAAGCTTTCTTT.

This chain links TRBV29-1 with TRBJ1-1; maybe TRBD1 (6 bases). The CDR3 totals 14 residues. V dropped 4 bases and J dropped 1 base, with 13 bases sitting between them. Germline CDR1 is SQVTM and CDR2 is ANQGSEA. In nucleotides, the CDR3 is TGCAGCGTTGTGCCGGGGGCAAGGAACACTGAAGCTTTCTTT. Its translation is CSVVPGARNTEAFF.

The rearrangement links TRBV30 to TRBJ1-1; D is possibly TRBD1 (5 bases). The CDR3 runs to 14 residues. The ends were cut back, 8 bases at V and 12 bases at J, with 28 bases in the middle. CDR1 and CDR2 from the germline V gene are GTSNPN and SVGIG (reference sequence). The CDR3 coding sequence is TGTGCCAGGTCCAGGGACCCGGAGGGTACGAAAACTTTCTTT. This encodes CARSRDPEGTKTFF.

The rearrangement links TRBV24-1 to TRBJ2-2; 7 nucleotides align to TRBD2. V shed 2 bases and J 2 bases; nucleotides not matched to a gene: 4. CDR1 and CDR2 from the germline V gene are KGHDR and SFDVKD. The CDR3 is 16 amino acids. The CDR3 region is CATSDWEGTNTGELFF. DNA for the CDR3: TGTGCCACCAGTGATTGGGAGGGGACCAACACCGGGGAGCTGTTTTTT.

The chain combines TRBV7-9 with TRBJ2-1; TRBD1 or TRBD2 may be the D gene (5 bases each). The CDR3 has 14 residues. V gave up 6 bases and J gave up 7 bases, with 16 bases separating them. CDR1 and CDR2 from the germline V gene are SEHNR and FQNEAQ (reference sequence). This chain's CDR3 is CASSSQPGRNEQFF. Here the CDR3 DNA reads TGTGCCAGCAGTTCCCAGCCGGGACGGAATGAGCAGTTCTTC.

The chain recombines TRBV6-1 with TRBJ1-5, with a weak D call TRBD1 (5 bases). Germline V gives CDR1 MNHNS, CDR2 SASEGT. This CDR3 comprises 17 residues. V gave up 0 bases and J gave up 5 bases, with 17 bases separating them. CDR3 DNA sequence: TGTGCCAGCAGTGAAGCGCACGGTACAGACAGAGATCAGCCCCAGCATTTT. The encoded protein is CASSEAHGTDRDQPQHF.

The CDR3 DNA reads as TGTGCCAGCAGCCAAGCTGGCGGGATGCGCGGTGAGCAGTTCTTC. This codes for CASSQAGGMRGEQFF. V and J are TRBV3-1 and TRBJ2-1; D might be TRBD2 (6 bases). The CDR3 loop spans 15 amino acids. CDR1 and CDR2 (germline): LGHDT, YNNKEL (reference sequence). V lost 1 base and J 9 bases, leaving 16 bases between the germline ends.

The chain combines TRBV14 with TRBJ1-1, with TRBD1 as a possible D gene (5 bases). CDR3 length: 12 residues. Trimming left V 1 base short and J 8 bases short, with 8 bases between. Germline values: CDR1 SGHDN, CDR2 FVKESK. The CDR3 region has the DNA TGTGCCAGCAGCCAAGTTCGGGGCGAAGCTTTCTTT. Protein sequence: CASSQVRGEAFF.

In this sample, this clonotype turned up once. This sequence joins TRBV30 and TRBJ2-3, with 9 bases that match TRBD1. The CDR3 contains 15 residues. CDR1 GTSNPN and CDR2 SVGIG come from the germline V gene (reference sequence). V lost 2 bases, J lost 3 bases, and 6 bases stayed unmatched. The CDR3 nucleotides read TGTGCCTGGAGTTCACAGGGGGCGAGAACAGATACGCAGTATTTT. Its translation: CAWSSQGARTDTQYF.

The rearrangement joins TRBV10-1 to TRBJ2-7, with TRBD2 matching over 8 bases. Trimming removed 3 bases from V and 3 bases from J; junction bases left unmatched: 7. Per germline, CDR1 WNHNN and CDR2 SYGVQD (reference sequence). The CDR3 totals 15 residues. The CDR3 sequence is CASSDGLAGRYEQYF. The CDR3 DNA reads TGCGCCAGCAGTGACGGGCTAGCGGGCCGCTACGAGCAGTACTTC.

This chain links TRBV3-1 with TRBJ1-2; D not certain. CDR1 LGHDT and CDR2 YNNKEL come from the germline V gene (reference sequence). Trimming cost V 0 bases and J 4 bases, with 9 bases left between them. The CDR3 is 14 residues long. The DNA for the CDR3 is TGTGCCAGCAGCCAAGATCTCGAGGGCTATGGCTACACCTTC. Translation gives CASSQDLEGYGYTF. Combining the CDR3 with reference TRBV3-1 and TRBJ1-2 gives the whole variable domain DTAVSQTPKYLVTQMGNDKSIKCEQNLGHDTMYWYKQDSKKFLKIMFSYNNKELIINETVPNRFSPKSPDKAHLNLHINSLELGDSAVYFCASSQDLEGYGYTFGSGTRLTVV.

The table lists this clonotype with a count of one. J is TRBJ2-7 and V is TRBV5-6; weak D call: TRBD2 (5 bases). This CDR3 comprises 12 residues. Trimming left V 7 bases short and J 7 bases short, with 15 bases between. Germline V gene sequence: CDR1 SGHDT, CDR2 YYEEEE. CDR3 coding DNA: TGTGCCAGCCGTATGAGGGCCCAGGAGCAGTACTTC. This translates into CASRMRAQEQYF.